Given below is one TCR beta chain in context. V was trimmed by 4 bases and J by 1 base, leaving 15 bases between them. The CDR3 length is 16 residues. Looked up from germline, CDR1 is LGHDT and CDR2 is YNNKEL (reference sequence). Under the authors' procedure: The assay estimated nucleated cells by amplifying reference gene primers. Only in-frame clones appear in the TCRdb table, and some are missing; sequencing was by immunoSEQ multiplex PCR. V, J and clone size are taken as reported in that table, and D and trimming were inferred from the DNA itself. The repertoire holds about 260,000 clones, with around 87% as singletons. This sample stems from a study of blood T cell repertoires in COVID-19. Background on the study: Donors in the United States, Italy and Spain gave samples during acute or convalescent COVID-19. Sources were T cells, B-cell-depleted T cells, or PBMCs; the material itself was cDNA or gDNA.

V and J are TRBV3-1 (or the pseudogene TRBV3-2) and TRBJ2-3; D is possibly TRBD2 (5 bases). The sequenced sample consisted of peripheral blood. This clonotype was obtained from a man aged 18 to 29 with active or convalescent COVID-19. The CDR3 is CASSPVGTRGTDTQYF. The DNA of the CDR3 is TGTGCCAGCAGCCCCGTAGGTACGAGGGGCACAGATACGCAGTATTTT.